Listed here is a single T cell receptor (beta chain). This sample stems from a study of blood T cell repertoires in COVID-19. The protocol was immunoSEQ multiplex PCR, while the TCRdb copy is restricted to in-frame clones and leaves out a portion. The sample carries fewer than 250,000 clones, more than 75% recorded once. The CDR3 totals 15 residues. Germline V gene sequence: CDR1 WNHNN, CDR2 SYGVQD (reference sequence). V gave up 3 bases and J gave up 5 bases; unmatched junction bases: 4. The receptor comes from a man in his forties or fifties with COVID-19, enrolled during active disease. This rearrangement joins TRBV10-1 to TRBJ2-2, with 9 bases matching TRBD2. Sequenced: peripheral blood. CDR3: CASSDKRGETGELFF. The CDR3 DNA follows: TGCGCCAGCAGTGACAAGCGGGGGGAAACCGGGGAGCTGTTTTTT.